This T cell receptor (beta chain) was recorded in a study of shared clonotypes between healthy human individuals. Memory CD4+ cells were the fraction left after CD45RA+ naive selection. This CDR3 has 14 amino acids. Germline CDR1 and CDR2: SGHNT and YYREEE (reference sequence). Trimming stripped 2 bases from V and 7 bases from J, with 10 bases between. It was around 190 ng DNA, around 33,000 T cell genomes, that sorted-subset replicate PCRs used. Clones were sequenced by immunoSEQ multiplex PCR, and TCRdb holds only the in-frame ones, with some missing. Of a few million clones listed, under 97% are singletons.

The chain combines TRBV5-4 with TRBJ1-6; TRBD1 is a possible D gene (5 bases). What was sequenced was naive CD4+ T cells sorted from blood. The subset denotes: CD45RA+ positively selected. This clonotype originated in a man between 18 and 29 years old in good health. DNA for the CDR3: TGTGCCAGCAGCTTTTGGGGGGAAAATTCACCCCTCCACTTT. This gives the protein CASSFWGENSPLHF.